Following are 3 T cell receptor beta chains from one sample sequenced in a study of T cells in Graves' hyperthyroidism and ophthalmopathy (dated by TCRdb to between 2018 and 2021). The method behind the library was multiplex PCR. The sequencing machine was an Illumina HiSeq 2000. The TCR beta CDR3 regions were amplified from RNA transcripts. A first-round RT-PCR of the TCR CDR3 used the HTBI primer set with the Qiagen OneStep RT-PCR kit. TCRdb applied fastp at Q25 and MiXCR to the public reads, then kept only in-frame beta chains. Each record represents a unique CDR3 protein, reported with the most common genes and DNA among its rows. The sample table records over 250,000 distinct CDR3 sequences; approximately 15% of these occur just once. The top ten clonotypes cover around 55% of the sample. The sample consisted of blood. The source is a woman aged 60-75 years with Graves' ophthalmopathy.

This clonotype was counted once. This may arise from a read error, as a much more abundant clone is one base away. The chain combines TRBV20-1 with TRBJ2-3; 9 bases are a match to TRBD2. CDR3 length: 18 amino acids. CDR1 DFQATT and CDR2 SNEGSKA come from the germline V gene (reference sequence). V lost 1 base and J lost 0; bases outside the gene matches: 11. The CDR3 sequence is CSARVMLAGRASTDTQYF. The CDR3 region has the DNA TGCAGTGCTAGAGTGATGCTAGCGGGGCGCGCTAGCACAGATACGCAGTATTTT.

This clonotype was picked up many times. The chain employs TRBV11-2 and TRBJ2-3, with D unresolved. The germline V gene has CDR1 SGHAT and CDR2 FQNNGV. The CDR3 totals 11 residues. V lost 3 bases and J lost 8, with 6 bases in between. The CDR3 protein is CASSLSGTQYF. The CDR3 DNA sequence: TGTGCCAGCAGCTTGTCCGGTACGCAGTATTTT.

This clonotype has ten or more counts. This sequence joins TRBV6-2 or TRBV6-3 and TRBJ2-2, with unresolved D. The CDR3 loop spans 14 amino acids. Trimming removed 6 bases at V and 0 bases at J, with 8 bases between. Germline loops: CDR1 MNHEY, CDR2 SVGEGT. Here the CDR3 reads CASRPLANTGELFF. CDR3 nucleotide sequence: TGTGCCAGCAGACCCCTAGCGAACACCGGGGAGCTGTTTTTT.